Each of the 23 T cell receptor beta chains below was sequenced from the same sample in a study of blood T cell repertoires in COVID-19. Repertoires were generated with immunoSEQ multiplex PCR, while TCRdb's copy carries only in-frame clones and drops some. This sample yields more than 350,000 clones, of which 88% are seen a single time; 1.4% belongs to the top ten. The sequenced sample was PBMCs or T cells enriched from blood (not recorded which). The receptors shown here come from a woman under 30 who had been exposed to COVID-19.

The CDR3 nucleotides read TGTGCCAGCAGGCGGAGGTGCTCCGGGCGTGAAAAACTGTTTTTT. It is translated as CASRRRCSGREKLFF. The gene calls are TRBV21-1 and TRBJ1-4. TRBV21-1 is a listed pseudogene. This CDR3 has 15 residues.

The chain is built from TRBV4-2 and TRBJ2-6; D is ambiguous. The V end was cut by 4 bases, the J end by 1 base, with 8 bases between. CDR1 is LGHNA, CDR2 YNFKEQ, per germline. The CDR3 loop spans 15 amino acids. The CDR3 DNA sequence: TGTGCCAGCAGCCCGATCGAGTCTGGGGCCAACGTCCTGACTTTC. This gives the protein CASSPIESGANVLTF.

The genes are TRBV5-4 and TRBJ2-1; a weak D match, TRBD2 (6 bases). There are 12 residues in the CDR3. CDR1 and CDR2 from the germline V gene are SGHNT and YYREEE (reference sequence). The CDR3 spells CCWGGPYNEQFF. In nucleotides, the CDR3 is TGTTGTTGGGGAGGACCCTACAATGAGCAGTTCTTC.

CDR3 in DNA: TGTGCCAGCAGCTTAGCGTTGGTAGGACTAGCCAAAAACATTCAGTACTTC. Amino acids: CASSLALVGLAKNIQYF. The chain employs TRBV7-2 and TRBJ2-4; tentative D call: TRBD2 (5 bases). Per germline, CDR1 SGHTA and CDR2 FQGNSA. This CDR3 has 17 amino acids. V shed 0 bases and J shed 0 bases, with 12 bases lying between them.

CDR3 coding DNA: TGTGCCAGCAGTGACTCAAATGATTTGGGCGGGGGCTACGAGCAGTACTTC. Amino acids: CASSDSNDLGGGYEQYF. The rearrangement joins TRBV6-4 to TRBJ2-7, with 7 bases identical to TRBD2. Losses at the gene ends were 0 bases for V and 3 bases for J; bases not matched to a gene: 11. CDR1 is MRHNA and CDR2 is SNTAGT in the germline V gene. The CDR3 extends over 17 amino acids.

The count of this clone is one. The chain uses TRBV5-1 and TRBJ2-1, with 8 bases that match TRBD2. There are 17 residues in the CDR3. Trimming at V came to 5 bases and at J to 0 bases, leaving 10 bases not matched to a gene. CDR1 and CDR2 from the germline V gene are SGHRS and YFSETQ. CDR3 amino acids: CASRATSGTSSYNEQFF. CDR3 DNA: TGCGCCAGCAGGGCTACTAGCGGAACAAGCTCCTACAATGAGCAGTTCTTC.

CDR3 bases: TGTGCCAGTAGTCCGAGAACTGAATTCACAGATACGCAGTATTTT. Its protein is CASSPRTEFTDTQYF. V gene TRBV19 combines with J gene TRBJ2-3; D is uncertain. V lost 5 bases to trimming and J lost 2 bases, with 14 bases between them. The CDR3 totals 15 residues. In germline, CDR1 is LNHDA, CDR2 SQIVND (reference sequence).

The V call is TRBV29-1, the J call TRBJ2-7; a possible D gene is TRBD1 (5 bases). CDR3 length: 13 residues. In germline, CDR1 is SQVTM, CDR2 ANQGSEA. V dropped 2 bases and J dropped 0 bases, with 8 bases sitting between them. CDR3 nucleotide sequence: TGCAGCGTTGAATTCGACAGCTCCTACGAGCAGTACTTC. Its protein is CSVEFDSSYEQYF.

The chain uses TRBV5-5 and TRBJ1-1; no definite D call. The CDR3 totals 12 residues. Germline V gives CDR1 SGHKS, CDR2 YYEKEE (reference sequence). Trimming stripped 0 bases from V and 6 bases from J, with 6 bases between. The CDR3 loop reads CASSLGVAEAFF. In DNA, the CDR3 is TGTGCCAGCAGCTTGGGAGTCGCTGAAGCTTTCTTT. Full variable domain (missing parts from reference TRBV5-5 and TRBJ1-1): DAGVTQSPTHLIKTRGQQVTLRCSPISGHKSVSWYQQVLGQGPQFIFQYYEKEERGRGNFPDRFSARQFPNYSSELNVNALLLGDSALYLCASSLGVAEAFFGQGTRLTVV.

The J gene is TRBJ1-3, the V gene TRBV4-3; 8 nucleotides match TRBD1. The V segment lost 4 bases and the J segment 0 bases; nucleotides outside the gene matches: 2. CDR3 length: 15 amino acids. Germline CDR1 LGHNA, CDR2 YSLEER. As DNA, the CDR3 is TGCGCCAGCAGCCGAACAGGGGGCTCTGGAAACACCATATATTTT. It yields the protein CASSRTGGSGNTIYF.

This sequence joins TRBV6-2 or TRBV6-3 and TRBJ1-2, with D uncertain. V was trimmed by 5 bases and J by 0 bases, leaving 10 bases between them. This CDR3 is 14 amino acids long. CDR1 MNHEY and CDR2 SVGEGT come from the germline V gene. The CDR3 is CASSREAANYGYTF. The CDR3 DNA follows: TGTGCCAGCAGTCGGGAGGCGGCTAACTATGGCTACACCTTC.

The rearrangement links TRBV5-1 to TRBJ2-7, with D possibly TRBD1 on 5 matching bases. Germline values: CDR1 SGHRS, CDR2 YFSETQ. This CDR3 is built from 16 residues. Trimming removed 4 bases at V and 0 bases at J, with 17 bases between. The CDR3 region is CASSDDSLDLSYEQYF. Here the CDR3 DNA reads TGCGCCAGCAGCGATGACAGTCTCGACCTCTCCTACGAGCAGTACTTC. The full variable domain, with the rest looked up from reference TRBV5-1 and TRBJ2-7, is KAGVTQTPRYLIKTRGQQVTLSCSPISGHRSVSWYQQTPGQGLQFLFEYFSETQRNKGNFPGRFSGRQFSNSRSEMNVSTLELGDSALYLCASSDDSLDLSYEQYFGPGTRLTVT.

There are a few counts of this clone. The chain recombines TRBV12-3 or TRBV12-4 with TRBJ2-7, with D possibly matching TRBD2 (5 bases). Trimming stripped 3 bases from V and 4 bases from J, with 7 bases between. CDR3 length: 12 residues. CDR3 sequence reads: CASSLRAYEQYF. The CDR3 region has the DNA TGTGCCAGCAGTTTGCGGGCTTACGAGCAGTACTTC.

The chain recombines TRBV5-1 with TRBJ1-1, with D possibly being TRBD1 (6 bases). In germline, CDR1 is SGHRS, CDR2 YFSETQ. The V end was cut by 1 base, the J end by 1 base, with 17 bases between. CDR3 length: 17 residues. This CDR3 is CASSLIVRGAQNTEAFF. The CDR3 nucleotides read TGCGCCAGCAGCTTGATCGTGCGGGGGGCACAGAACACTGAAGCTTTCTTT.

The table lists this clone with a count of one. The CDR3 loop is CAWRVAGGPGSGNTIYF. The CDR3 DNA sequence: TGTGCCTGGAGGGTCGCGGGTGGCCCTGGGTCTGGAAACACCATATATTTT. The chain has TRBV30 and TRBJ1-3; D ambiguous. This CDR3 has 17 residues. Trimming cost V 3 bases and J 1 base, with 19 bases left between them. In germline, CDR1 is GTSNPN, CDR2 SVGIG (reference sequence).

This chain connects TRBV5-6 to TRBJ1-2, with TRBD1 matching 8 bases. CDR1 is SGHDT, CDR2 YYEEEE, per germline. The CDR3 has 14 residues. V shed 4 bases, J shed 4 bases, and the junction held 6 bases outside the gene matches. The DNA of the CDR3 is TGTGCCAGCAGCGTAGGACAGGGAAGCTATGGCTACACCTTC. It translates to CASSVGQGSYGYTF.

V usage is TRBV27 and J usage is TRBJ2-5; D remains ambiguous. The CDR3 extends over 11 amino acids. Germline V lookup: CDR1 MNHEY, CDR2 SMNVEV (reference sequence). V was clipped by 3 bases and J by 3 bases, with 2 bases between them. The CDR3 loop reads CASSFKETQYF. For the CDR3, the DNA is TGTGCCAGCAGTTTCAAAGAGACCCAGTACTTC.

The chain uses TRBV14 and TRBJ2-7; D uncertain. CDR1 and CDR2 (germline): SGHDN, FVKESK. V lost 0 bases and J lost 3, with 12 bases in between. CDR3 size: 15 residues. The CDR3 coding sequence is TGTGCCAGCAGCCAAGATAATTTACGAGGCTACGAGCAGTACTTC. It encodes CASSQDNLRGYEQYF.

The table lists this clone with a count of one. This chain connects TRBV25-1 to TRBJ1-1; D may be TRBD1 (5 bases). Germline V lookup: CDR1 MGHDK, CDR2 SYGVNS. CDR3 length equals 15 residues. Deletions cut 3 bases from V and 1 base from J, with 12 bases between. This chain's CDR3 is CASSDKSQGNTEAFF. CDR3 nucleotide sequence: TGTGCCAGCAGTGATAAGAGCCAGGGGAACACTGAAGCTTTCTTT.

The chain carries TRBV5-6 and TRBJ2-2; D not certain. Germline V lookup: CDR1 SGHDT, CDR2 YYEEEE. The CDR3 is 16 amino acids. Trimming shortened V by 2 bases and J by 1 base, and 12 bases separated the two germline ends. CDR3 bases: TGTGCCAGCAGCTTTAAAATAGCTTTGAACACCGGGGAGCTGTTTTTT. Translation: CASSFKIALNTGELFF.

The chain carries TRBV15 and TRBJ2-1; a weak D match, TRBD2 (6 bases). The CDR3 runs to 15 residues. The V gene's germline CDR1 is LNHNV and CDR2 YYDKDF (reference sequence). Trimming stripped 4 bases from V and 3 bases from J, with 13 bases between. The CDR3 loop reads CATSKGGDHYNEQFF. CDR3 DNA: TGTGCCACCAGCAAGGGCGGGGACCACTACAATGAGCAGTTCTTC. Together with reference TRBV15 and TRBJ2-1, the CDR3 gives the full variable domain: DAMVIQNPRYQVTQFGKPVTLSCSQTLNHNVMYWYQQKSSQAPKLLFHYYDKDFNNEADTPDNFQSRRPNTSFCFLDIRSPGLGDTAMYLCATSKGGDHYNEQFFGPGTRLTVL.

This clone came up a few times. J is TRBJ2-1 and V is TRBV14; TRBD2 agrees at 7 bases. Germline V CDR1 and CDR2: SGHDN, FVKESK. Germline trimming cut 7 bases from V and 1 base from J; bases unmatched to any gene: 16. CDR3 length: 18 residues. The CDR3, as DNA: TGTGCCAGCAACCCTGGGCTTGGTCTAGCGGAGTCCTACAATGAGCAGTTCTTC. It translates to CASNPGLGLAESYNEQFF.

V is TRBV5-1 and J is TRBJ1-1, with a weak D call TRBD1 (5 bases). V gave up 0 bases and J gave up 4 bases, with 13 bases separating them. CDR1 and CDR2 (germline): SGHRS, YFSETQ. CDR3 length: 15 amino acids. CDR3 loop: CASSLAEGVGTEAFF. CDR3 bases: TGCGCCAGCAGCTTGGCCGAAGGGGTCGGCACTGAAGCTTTCTTT.